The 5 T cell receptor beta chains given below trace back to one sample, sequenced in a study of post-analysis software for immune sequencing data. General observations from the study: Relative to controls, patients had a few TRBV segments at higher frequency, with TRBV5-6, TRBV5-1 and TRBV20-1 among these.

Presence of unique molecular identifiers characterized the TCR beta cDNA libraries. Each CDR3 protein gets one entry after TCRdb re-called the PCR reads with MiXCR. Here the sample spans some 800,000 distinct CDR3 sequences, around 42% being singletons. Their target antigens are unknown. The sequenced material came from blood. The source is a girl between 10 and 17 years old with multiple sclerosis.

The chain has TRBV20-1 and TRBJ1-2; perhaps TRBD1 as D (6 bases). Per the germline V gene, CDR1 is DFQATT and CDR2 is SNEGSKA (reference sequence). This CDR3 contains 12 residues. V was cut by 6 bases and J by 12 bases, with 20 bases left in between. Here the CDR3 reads CSARQDCPGNTF. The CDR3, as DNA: TGCAGTGCCCGACAGGACTGCCCTGGGAACACCTTC.

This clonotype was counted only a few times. The CDR3 DNA reads as TGTGCCAGCTCACCGCAGGGAGTAGTGAGCTCCTACAATGAGCAGTTCTTC. Translation gives CASSPQGVVSSYNEQFF. J is TRBJ2-1 and V is TRBV18; D possibly matches TRBD1 or TRBD2 (5 bases each). The CDR3 has 17 amino acids. CDR1 and CDR2 (germline): KGHSH, LQKENI. Trimming cost V 3 bases and J 0 bases, with 15 bases left between them.

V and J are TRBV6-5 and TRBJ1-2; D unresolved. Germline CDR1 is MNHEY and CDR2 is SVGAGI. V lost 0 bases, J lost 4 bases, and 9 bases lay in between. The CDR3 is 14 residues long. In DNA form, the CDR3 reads TGTGCCAGCAGTTACTCGGGAGCCTCCTATGGCTACACCTTC. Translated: CASSYSGASYGYTF.

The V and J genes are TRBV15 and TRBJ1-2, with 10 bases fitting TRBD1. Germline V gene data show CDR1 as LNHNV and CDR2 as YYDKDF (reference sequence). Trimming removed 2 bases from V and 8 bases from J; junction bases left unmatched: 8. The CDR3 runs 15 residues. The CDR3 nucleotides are TGTGCCACCAGCAGACGACAGGGGGCGACGGGAGGCTACACCTTC. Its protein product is CATSRRQGATGGYTF.

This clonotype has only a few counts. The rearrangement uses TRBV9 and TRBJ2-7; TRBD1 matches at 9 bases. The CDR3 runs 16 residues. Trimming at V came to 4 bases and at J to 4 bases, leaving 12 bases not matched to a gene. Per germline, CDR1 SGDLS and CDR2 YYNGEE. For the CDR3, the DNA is TGTGCCAGCAGCCCGCGACTAGGAGGACAGGGGTACGAGCAGTACTTC. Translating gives CASSPRLGGQGYEQYF.